The 15 T cell receptor beta chains below come from one sample, sequenced in a study of T cell responses to AZD1222 COVID-19 vaccine. Sequenced by immunoSEQ multiplex PCR; TCRdb stores in-frame clones only, minus some. Among around 100,000 clones listed, roughly four fifths were seen once. Here the sequenced sample was peripheral blood, taken on day 0 of AZD1222 vaccination. Receptors originate from an adult in good health.

This clone was observed a handful of times. The rearrangement links TRBV9 to TRBJ1-6, with 8 bases that match TRBD1. The CDR3 length is 15 residues. Unmatched junction bases numbered 10, after V lost 4 bases and J lost 10 bases. CDR1 and CDR2 from the germline V gene are SGDLS and YYNGEE. The CDR3 loop is CASSPRDRLWSPLHF. For the CDR3, the DNA is TGTGCCAGCAGCCCCCGGGACAGGCTATGGTCACCCCTCCACTTT. Full variable domain (missing parts from reference TRBV9 and TRBJ1-6): DSGVTQTPKHLITATGQRVTLRCSPRSGDLSVYWYQQSLDQGLQFLIQYYNGEERAKGNILERFSAQQFPDLHSELNLSSLELGDSALYFCASSPRDRLWSPLHFGNGTRLTVT.

The gene calls are TRBV5-6 and TRBJ2-2, with D possibly called TRBD1 or TRBD2 (6 bases each). CDR3 size: 14 residues. Germline CDR1 SGHDT, CDR2 YYEEEE. The germline V and J ends were trimmed by 7 bases and 3 bases, with 13 bases remaining between them. CDR3 coding DNA: TGTGCCAGCTTCGTGGGGGGCGACACCGGGGAGCTGTTTTTT. This encodes CASFVGGDTGELFF.

This chain joins TRBV5-1 and TRBJ2-3; perhaps TRBD1 as D (5 bases). CDR3 length equals 14 residues. V was pared by 5 bases and J by 0 bases, with 10 bases between. CDR1 SGHRS and CDR2 YFSETQ come from the germline V gene. Written as DNA, the CDR3 is TGCGCCAGCAGAAGACAGCCTAGCACAGATACGCAGTATTTT. Amino acids: CASRRQPSTDTQYF.

CDR3 region: CASLQVLRTEAFF. In DNA, the CDR3 is TGTGCCAGCCTGCAGGTCCTTCGGACTGAAGCTTTCTTT. The V gene is TRBV2, the J gene TRBJ1-1; D gene unclear. Germline lookup yields CDR1 SNHLY and CDR2 FYNNEI. The CDR3 sequence is 13 residues long. V lost 8 bases to trimming and J lost 5 bases, with 15 bases between them. Using reference TRBV2 and TRBJ1-1 for the parts outside the CDR3, the full variable domain is EPEVTQTPSHQVTQMGQEVILRCVPISNHLYFYWYRQILGQKVEFLVSFYNNEISEKSEIFDDQFSVERPDGSNFTLKIRSTKLEDSAMYFCASLQVLRTEAFFGQGTRLTVV.

The CDR3: CASSIVGATGELFF. CDR3 DNA sequence: TGTGCCAGTAGTATCGTCGGCGCTACCGGGGAGCTGTTTTTT. This chain links TRBV19 with TRBJ2-2; D remains ambiguous. The CDR3 spans 14 residues. Germline CDR1 and CDR2: LNHDA and SQIVND (reference sequence). Deletions cut 3 bases from V and 5 bases from J, with 10 bases between. Full variable domain (remainder filled in from reference TRBV19 and TRBJ2-2): DGGITQSPKYLFRKEGQNVTLSCEQNLNHDAMYWYRQDPGQGLRLIYYSQIVNDFQKGDIAEGYSVSREKKESFPLTVTSAQKNPTAFYLCASSIVGATGELFFGEGSRLTVL.

The CDR3 DNA reads TGCGCCAGCACATCAGGGGGATCGGAAACTGAAGCTTTCTTT. Translating it yields CASTSGGSETEAFF. The J gene is TRBJ1-1, the V gene TRBV5-1; 7 positions match TRBD1. This CDR3 is 14 amino acids long. Trimming at V came to 6 bases and at J to 5 bases, leaving 10 bases not matched to a gene. The germline V gene encodes CDR1 SGHRS and CDR2 YFSETQ.

The V gene is TRBV2, the J gene TRBJ1-1, with TRBD1 as a possible D gene (5 bases). Germline loops: CDR1 SNHLY, CDR2 FYNNEI. V gave up 6 bases and J gave up 1 base, with 12 bases separating them. The CDR3 contains 14 residues. CDR3 sequence reads: CASREGRQNTEAFF. As DNA, the CDR3 is TGTGCCAGCAGGGAGGGGAGGCAGAACACTGAAGCTTTCTTT.

The chain joins TRBV11-3 to TRBJ2-7, with TRBD1 as a possible D gene (5 bases). The V gene's germline CDR1 is SGHNT and CDR2 YENEEA. This CDR3 spans 13 amino acids. The V and J ends lost 5 bases and 6 bases respectively, with 14 bases between them. The CDR3 region has the DNA TGTGCCAGCAGCAAAGCACAGGTCTCCGAGCAGTACTTC. It specifies CASSKAQVSEQYF.

The chain combines TRBV7-2 with TRBJ2-7, with D possibly being TRBD1 (5 bases). Germline V gene data show CDR1 as SGHTA and CDR2 as FQGNSA. This CDR3 is 13 amino acids long. V was clipped by 6 bases and J by 4 bases, with 13 bases between them. The DNA for the CDR3 is TGTGCCAGCAGTCAGTCCCAGGGTTACGAGCAGTACTTC. It codes for CASSQSQGYEQYF.

V gene TRBV5-6 combines with J gene TRBJ1-1; D unresolved. CDR1 SGHDT and CDR2 YYEEEE come from the germline V gene. Trimming took 4 bases from V and 5 from J, leaving 12 bases between them. This CDR3 is built from 13 residues. The CDR3 nucleotides read TGTGCCAGCAGCGGAGGCATGGGTACTGAAGCTTTCTTT. Amino acids: CASSGGMGTEAFF. Based on the CDR3 plus reference TRBV5-6 and TRBJ1-1, the full variable domain is DAGVTQSPTHLIKTRGQQVTLRCSPKSGHDTVSWYQQALGQGPQFIFQYYEEEERQRGNFPDRFSGHQFPNYSSELNVNALLLGDSALYLCASSGGMGTEAFFGQGTRLTVV.

This clone was seen a single time. CDR3 loop: CSVEPLEGETQYF. DNA for the CDR3: TGCAGCGTTGAACCCCTAGAGGGTGAGACCCAGTACTTC. V is TRBV29-1 and J is TRBJ2-5; TRBD2 might be the D (5 bases). CDR3 length equals 13 residues. The ends were cut back, 2 bases at V and 5 bases at J, with 12 bases in the middle. CDR1 SQVTM and CDR2 ANQGSEA come from the germline V gene.

J is TRBJ1-6 and V is TRBV19, with TRBD1 matching over 7 bases. This CDR3 has 14 amino acids. V trimming: 7 bases; J trimming: 4 bases; junction bases outside the gene matches: 4. Germline CDR1 reads LNHDA; CDR2 reads SQIVND (reference sequence). The CDR3 sequence: CASKGDRYNSPLHF. CDR3 sequence (DNA): TGTGCCAGTAAGGGGGACAGATATAATTCACCCCTCCACTTT.

The genes are TRBV7-9 and TRBJ2-7; D not resolved. Trimming stripped 6 bases from V and 1 base from J, with 16 bases between. Looked up from germline, CDR1 is SEHNR and CDR2 is FQNEAQ (reference sequence). The CDR3 is 15 amino acids. The CDR3 here is CASRHPSRGSYEQYF. The CDR3 coding sequence is TGTGCCAGCAGACATCCGTCACGTGGTTCCTACGAGCAGTACTTC.

This clone was detected once. This chain joins TRBV18 and TRBJ2-2, with 8 bases identical to TRBD2. This CDR3 has 19 amino acids. V was pared by 3 bases and J by 3 bases, with 15 bases of the junction left unmatched. Germline V lookup: CDR1 KGHSH, CDR2 LQKENI. The DNA for the CDR3 is TGTGCCAGCTCACCTCAACCCGGGAGGGCAGGAAGCTACACCGGGGAGCTGTTTTTT. Protein product: CASSPQPGRAGSYTGELFF.

The chain carries TRBV10-3 and TRBJ1-2; D is unclear. The CDR3 length is 13 residues. Trimming removed 7 bases from V and 4 bases from J, with 13 bases in between. Germline V gene lookup returns CDR1 ENHRY and CDR2 SYGVKD. The CDR3 DNA is TGTGCCATCACTAGAGACACCATCTATGGCTACACCTTC. Amino acids: CAITRDTIYGYTF.